This T cell receptor (beta chain) was observed in a study of T cells in Graves' hyperthyroidism and ophthalmopathy. Study-wide points: Ophthalmopathy was separated from stable hyperthyroidism by a 13 V-J model.

Unmatched junction bases numbered 8, after V lost 5 bases and J lost 4 bases. The germline V gene has CDR1 MNHEY and CDR2 SMNVEV (reference sequence). The CDR3 spans 17 residues. RNA transcripts yielded amplified TCR beta CDR3 regions. Initially, a first-round RT-PCR of the TCR CDR3 employed the HTBI primer set. MiXCR, run by TCRdb on the multiplex PCR reads, gives a single entry per CDR3 protein. Here the sample spans 500,000 to 650,000 distinct CDR3 sequences, less than 15% being singletons. The study left out patients who had uncontrolled infection, other autoimmune disease, pregnancy or lactation. At least ten counts were recorded for this clonotype. Its antigen is not identified.

The specimen sequenced was blood. The chain uses TRBV27 and TRBJ2-6; 10 nucleotides line up with TRBD1. The TCR comes from a woman in her forties with Graves' hyperthyroidism. The CDR3 sequence is CASSPRDRGPGANVLTF. CDR3 nucleotide sequence: TGTGCCAGCAGTCCCCGTGACAGGGGGCCAGGGGCCAACGTCCTGACTTTC.